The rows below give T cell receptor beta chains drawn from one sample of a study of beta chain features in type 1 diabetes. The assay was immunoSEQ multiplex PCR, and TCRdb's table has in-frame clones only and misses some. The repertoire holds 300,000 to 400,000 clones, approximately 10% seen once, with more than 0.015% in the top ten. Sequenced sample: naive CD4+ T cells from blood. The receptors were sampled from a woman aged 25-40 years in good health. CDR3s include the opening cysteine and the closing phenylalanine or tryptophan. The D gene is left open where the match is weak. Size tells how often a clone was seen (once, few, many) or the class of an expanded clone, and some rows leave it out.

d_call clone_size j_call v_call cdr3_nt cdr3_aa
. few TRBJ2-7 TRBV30 TGTGCCTGGAAAACGAGCTACGAGCAGTACTTC CAWKTSYEQYF
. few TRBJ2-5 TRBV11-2 TGTGCCAGCAGCTCCGACTTAGCGGAGACCCAGTACTTC CASSSDLAETQYF
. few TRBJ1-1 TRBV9 TGTGCCAGCAGCGTAGCACAGGAATTTGAAGCTTTCTTT CASSVAQEFEAFF
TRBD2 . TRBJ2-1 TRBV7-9 TGTGCCAGCAGCTTAGTGACTAGCGGGAGGGCCATGTCGAATGAGCAGTTCTTC CASSLVTSGRAMSNEQFF
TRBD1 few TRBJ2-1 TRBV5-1 TGCGCCAGCAGCTCGGATCGGACAGGGGGGTACAATGAGCAGTTCTTC CASSSDRTGGYNEQFF
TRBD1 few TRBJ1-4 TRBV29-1 TGCAGCGTTGCCCCGACAGGGGTCGAAAAACTGTTTTTT CSVAPTGVEKLFF
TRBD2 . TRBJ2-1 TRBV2 TGTGCCAGCAGTGGATGGGCGGGAGGCCCAGGTGATGAGCAGTTCTTC CASSGWAGGPGDEQFF
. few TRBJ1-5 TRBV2 TGTGCCAGCAGTGAAGCGTCAGGTTTATCCTATCAGCCCCAGCATTTT CASSEASGLSYQPQHF
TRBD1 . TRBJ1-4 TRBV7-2 TGTGCCAGCAGCTTAGATGGGACAGGGAAAGAAAAACTGTTTTTT CASSLDGTGKEKLFF
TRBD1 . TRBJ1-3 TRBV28 TGTGCCAGCAGTTTTGGACAGGGTGTCTCTGGAAACACCATATATTTT CASSFGQGVSGNTIYF
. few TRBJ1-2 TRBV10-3 TGTGCCATCAGTGATGGGGCAGGGGGCTACACCTTC CAISDGAGGYTF
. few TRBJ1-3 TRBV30 TGTGCACACTCTCGACAGAGCGGAAACACCATATATTTT CAHSRQSGNTIYF
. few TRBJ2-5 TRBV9 TGTGCCAGCGGACGGGAGAATAGGGAGACCCAGTACTTC CASGRENRETQYF
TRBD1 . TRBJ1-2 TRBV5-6 TGTGCCAGCAGCCGACTCGACAGGGGGAAGGGGGGCTACACCTTC CASSRLDRGKGGYTF
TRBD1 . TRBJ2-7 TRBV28 TGTGCCAGCAGTAATCCGACAGGGGGTACCTACGAGCAGTACTTC CASSNPTGGTYEQYF
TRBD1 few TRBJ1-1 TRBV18 TGTGCCAGCTCAAGACAGGGTGGAGCTTTCTTT CASSRQGGAFF
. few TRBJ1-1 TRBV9 TGTGCCAGCAGAACAGGCCCGAACACTGAAGCTTTCTTT CASRTGPNTEAFF
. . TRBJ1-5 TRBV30 TGTGCCTGGAGTGTATATGGAGTGTATAGCAATCAGCCCCAGCATTTT CAWSVYGVYSNQPQHF
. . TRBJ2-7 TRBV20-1 TGCAGTGCCACCGGGAGCATCGAGCAGTACTTC CSATGSIEQYF
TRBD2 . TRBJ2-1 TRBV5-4 TGTGCCAGCAGAACACTAGCGGGAGGGGGCAATGAGCAGTTCTTC CASRTLAGGGNEQFF
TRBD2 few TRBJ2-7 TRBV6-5 TGTGCCAGCAGTTACCGGGGACTAGCGGGAGTGCACTTC CASSYRGLAGVHF
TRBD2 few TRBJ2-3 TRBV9 TGTGCCAGCAGCACCGGGACTAGCGGGAGCTATAGCACAGATACGCAGTATTTT CASSTGTSGSYSTDTQYF
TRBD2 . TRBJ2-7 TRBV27 TGTGCCAGCAGTCCCCGGGGACTAGCGGTCTACGAGCAGTACTTC CASSPRGLAVYEQYF
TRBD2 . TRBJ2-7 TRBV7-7 TGTGCTAGCAGCCGAGCAGCGGGGGTAACCTACGAGCAGTACTTC CASSRAAGVTYEQYF
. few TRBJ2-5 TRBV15 TGTGCCACCAGCAGAGGGTCCAGCGAGAAGACCCAGTACTTC CATSRGSSEKTQYF
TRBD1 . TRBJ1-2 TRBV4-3 TGCGCCAGCAGCCAAGATTTGGGACAGGGGGCGTCTTTGTTTGGCTACACCTTC CASSQDLGQGASLFGYTF
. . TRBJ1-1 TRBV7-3 TGTGCCAGCAGCGATCAACAGGGAACTGAAGCTTTCTTT CASSDQQGTEAFF
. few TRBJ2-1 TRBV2 TGTGCCAGCTTAAGCGGTAGCTCCTACAATGAGCAGTTCTTC CASLSGSSYNEQFF
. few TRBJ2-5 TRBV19 TGTGCCACCCAATGGGGCGACGGGGAGACCCAGTACTTC CATQWGDGETQYF
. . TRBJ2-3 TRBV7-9 TGTGCCAGCAGCTTTGTGTCGAGCACAGATACGCAGTATTTT CASSFVSSTDTQYF
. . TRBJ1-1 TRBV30 TGTGCCTGGACCGCAAAGGGGGTAGGCGGCACTGAAGCTTTCTTT CAWTAKGVGGTEAFF